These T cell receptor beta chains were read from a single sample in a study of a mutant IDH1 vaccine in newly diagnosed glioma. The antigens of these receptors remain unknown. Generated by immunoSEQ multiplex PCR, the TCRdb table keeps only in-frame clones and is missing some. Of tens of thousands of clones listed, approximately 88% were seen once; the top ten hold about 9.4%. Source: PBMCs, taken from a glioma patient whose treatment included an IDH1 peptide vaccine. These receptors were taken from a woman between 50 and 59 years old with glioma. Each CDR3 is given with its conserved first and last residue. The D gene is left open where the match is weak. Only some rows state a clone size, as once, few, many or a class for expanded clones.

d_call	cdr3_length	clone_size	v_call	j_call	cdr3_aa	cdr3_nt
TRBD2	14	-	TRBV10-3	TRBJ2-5	CAIRDGTSGETQYF	TGTGCCATCAGGGATGGGACTAGCGGGGAGACCCAGTACTTC
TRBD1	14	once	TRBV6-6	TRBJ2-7	CASRPTRQGYEQYF	TGTGCCAGCAGACCCACGAGACAGGGCTACGAGCAGTACTTC
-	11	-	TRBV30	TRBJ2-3	CAWGGTDTQYF	TGTGCCTGGGGGGGCACAGATACGCAGTATTTT
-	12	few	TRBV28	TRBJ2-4	CASSLGWDTTYF	TGTGCCAGCAGTTTAGGATGGGACACGACGTACTTC
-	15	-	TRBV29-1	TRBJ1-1	CSVEDSEGGLSEAFF	TGCAGCGTTGAAGATTCCGAAGGTGGTCTCTCTGAAGCTTTCTTT
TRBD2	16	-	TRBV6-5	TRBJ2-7	CASSSGGSGGPYEQYF	TGTGCCAGCAGTTCCGGGGGTAGCGGGGGACCCTACGAGCAGTACTTC
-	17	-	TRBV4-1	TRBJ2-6	CASSHREVGTGANVLTF	TGCGCCAGCAGCCACCGCGAGGTGGGAACTGGGGCCAACGTCCTGACTTTC
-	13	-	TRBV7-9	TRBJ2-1	CASSLAFGNEQFF	TGTGCCAGCAGCTTAGCTTTCGGGAACGAGCAGTTCTTC
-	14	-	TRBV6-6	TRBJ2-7	CASSYMSQGGEQYF	TGTGCCAGCAGTTACATGTCGCAGGGGGGCGAGCAGTACTTC
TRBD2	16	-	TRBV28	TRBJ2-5	CASSSRGGGQQETQYF	TGTGCCAGCAGTTCCCGGGGCGGGGGGCAACAAGAGACCCAGTACTTC
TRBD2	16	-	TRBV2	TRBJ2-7	CASSGLRGASSYEQYF	TGTGCCAGCAGTGGCTTGCGGGGGGCCTCATCCTACGAGCAGTACTTC
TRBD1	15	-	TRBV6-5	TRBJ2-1	CASSYGTGLYNEQFF	TGTGCCAGCAGTTATGGGACAGGGCTCTACAATGAGCAGTTCTTC
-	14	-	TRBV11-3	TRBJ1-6	CASSLEDKNSPLHF	TGTGCCAGCAGCTTAGAGGACAAAAATTCACCCCTCCACTTT
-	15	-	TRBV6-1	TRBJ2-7	CASSESPSSSYEQYF	TGTGCCAGCAGTGAATCCCCCTCAAGCTCCTACGAGCAGTACTTC
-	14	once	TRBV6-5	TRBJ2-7	CASSIDGISYEQYF	TGTGCCAGCAGTATCGACGGGATATCCTACGAGCAGTACTTC
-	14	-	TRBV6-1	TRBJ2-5	CASSEGGAGETQYF	TGTGCCAGCAGTGAAGGAGGGGCAGGGGAGACCCAGTACTTC
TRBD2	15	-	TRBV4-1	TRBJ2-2	CASNEVGLGTGELFF	TGCGCCAGCAACGAAGTGGGACTAGGAACCGGGGAGCTGTTTTTT
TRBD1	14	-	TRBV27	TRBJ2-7	CASSYKGGGYEQYF	TGTGCCAGCAGTTACAAAGGGGGCGGCTACGAGCAGTACTTC
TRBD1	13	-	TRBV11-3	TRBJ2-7	CASSPGTDYEQYF	TGTGCCAGCAGCCCAGGGACAGACTACGAGCAGTACTTC
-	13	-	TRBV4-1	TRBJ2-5	CASSQGPQETQYF	TGCGCCAGCAGCCAGGGCCCCCAAGAGACCCAGTACTTC
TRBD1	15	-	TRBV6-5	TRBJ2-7	CASSFRDRGVYEQYF	TGTGCCAGCAGTTTTAGGGACAGGGGGGTCTACGAGCAGTACTTC
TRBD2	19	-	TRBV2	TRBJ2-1	CASSAVGLAGGRSYNEQFF	TGTGCCAGCAGTGCGGTCGGCCTAGCGGGGGGTCGGTCCTACAATGAGCAGTTCTTC
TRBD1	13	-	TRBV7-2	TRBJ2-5	CASSPGTGGTQYF	TGTGCCAGCAGCCCAGGAACAGGGGGGACCCAGTACTTC
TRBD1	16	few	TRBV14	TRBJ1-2	CASSRWQGTANYGYTF	TGTGCCAGCAGCCGATGGCAAGGGACAGCTAACTATGGCTACACCTTC
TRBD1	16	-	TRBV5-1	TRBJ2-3	CASSSAWTGVADTQYF	TGCGCCAGCAGCTCCGCATGGACAGGAGTGGCAGATACGCAGTATTTT
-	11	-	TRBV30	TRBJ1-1	CAWSREADAFF	TGTGCCTGGAGTCGGGAGGCCGACGCTTTCTTT
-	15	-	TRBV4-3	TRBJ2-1	CASSQLGGGFNEQFF	TGCGCCAGCAGCCAATTAGGCGGCGGTTTCAATGAGCAGTTCTTC
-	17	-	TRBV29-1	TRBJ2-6	CSVEGLPLSSGANVLTF	TGCAGCGTCGAGGGTCTCCCCTTGAGCTCTGGGGCCAACGTCCTGACTTTC
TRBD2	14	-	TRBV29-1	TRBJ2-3	CSADERGTSDTQYF	TGCAGCGCGGATGAGCGGGGTACCTCAGATACGCAGTATTTT
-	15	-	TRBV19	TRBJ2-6	CASSPSGLAANVLTF	TGTGCCAGTAGCCCTTCCGGACTTGCCGCCAACGTCCTGACTTTC
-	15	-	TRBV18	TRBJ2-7	CASSPDGQTRSEQYF	TGTGCCAGCTCACCGGATGGGCAGACTCGGTCCGAGCAGTACTTC
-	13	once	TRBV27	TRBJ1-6	CASSLKRGSPLHF	TGTGCCAGCAGTTTGAAACGGGGTTCACCCCTCCACTTT
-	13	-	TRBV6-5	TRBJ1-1	CASSSVVNTEAFF	TGTGCCAGCAGTTCTGTGGTTAACACTGAAGCTTTCTTT
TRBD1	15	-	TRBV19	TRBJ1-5	CASSSQDRGLQPQHF	TGTGCCAGTAGTTCCCAGGACAGGGGGCTTCAGCCCCAGCATTTT
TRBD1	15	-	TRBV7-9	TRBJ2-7	CASSREDRGTNEQYF	TGTGCCAGCAGCCGAGAAGACAGGGGTACGAACGAGCAGTACTTC
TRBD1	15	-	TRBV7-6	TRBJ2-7	CASSRTGTGIREQYF	TGTGCCAGCAGCCGAACGGGGACAGGCATACGCGAGCAGTACTTC
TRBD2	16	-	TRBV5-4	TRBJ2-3	CASSLWTSEVTDTQYF	TGTGCCAGCAGCCTATGGACTAGCGAAGTCACAGATACGCAGTATTTT
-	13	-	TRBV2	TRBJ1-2	CASSERGLGGYTF	TGTGCCAGCAGTGAAAGGGGCCTGGGGGGCTACACCTTC
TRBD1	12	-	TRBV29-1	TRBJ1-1	CSVGQGNTEAFF	TGCAGCGTGGGACAGGGGAACACTGAAGCTTTCTTT
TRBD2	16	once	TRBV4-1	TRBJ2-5	CASSRQTSGGKETQYF	TGCGCCAGCAGCCGACAGACTAGCGGGGGAAAAGAGACCCAGTACTTC
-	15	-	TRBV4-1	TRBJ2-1	CASSQEGLVGNEQFF	TGCGCCAGCAGCCAAGAAGGTTTGGTGGGCAATGAGCAGTTCTTC
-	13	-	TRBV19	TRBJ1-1	CASTVRVNTEAFF	TGTGCCAGTACCGTTCGGGTGAACACTGAAGCTTTCTTT
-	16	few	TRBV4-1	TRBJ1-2	CASSQDKDRTNYGYTF	TGCGCCAGCAGCCAAGATAAAGACAGGACTAACTATGGCTACACCTTC
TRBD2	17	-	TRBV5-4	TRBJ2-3	CASSALAGRLSTDTQYF	TGTGCCAGCAGCGCCCTAGCGGGGAGGCTAAGCACAGATACGCAGTATTTT
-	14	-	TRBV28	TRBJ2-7	CASSLTGTAYEQYF	TGTGCCAGCAGTTTAACTGGCACGGCCTACGAGCAGTACTTC
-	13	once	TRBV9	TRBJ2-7	CASSVDQGNWQYF	TGTGCCAGCAGCGTAGACCAGGGAAATTGGCAGTACTTC
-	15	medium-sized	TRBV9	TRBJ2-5	CASSVSGRSQETQYF	TGTGCCAGCAGCGTAAGCGGCAGAAGCCAAGAGACCCAGTACTTC